Presented here are 7 T cell receptor beta chains from one specimen sequenced in a study of blood T cells in healthy people across ages. It was with a sample-barcoded 5' primer and a J-beta primer mix that a second PCR of about 6 to 12 cycles was run. MiXCR, applied by TCRdb to the 5' RACE reads, yields one record per CDR3 protein. The sample consists of 600,000 to 650,000 distinct CDR3 sequences, roughly three fifths of them appearing once. Material: blood. The receptors stem from a man aged 55 to 70 in good health.

This clonotype was seen a handful of times. The V and J genes are TRBV4-1 and TRBJ2-7; no reliable D call. The V gene's germline CDR1 is MGHRA and CDR2 YSYEKL. The V end was cut by 0 bases, the J end by 0 bases, with 12 bases between. CDR3 length equals 16 residues. The CDR3 nucleotides read TGCGCCAGCAGCCAAGAAGTAGGACGCCTCTCCTACGAGCAGTACTTC. Translating it yields CASSQEVGRLSYEQYF.

V is TRBV21-1 and J is TRBJ2-2; the DNA was not compared with TRBD1, the D call given in the table. TRBV21-1 is shown as a pseudogene. The CDR3 sequence is 16 residues long. This chain's CDR3 is CASSQNRVENTGELFF. The CDR3 DNA follows: TGTGCCAGCAGCCAAAACAGGGTCGAAAACACCGGGGAGCTGTTTTTT.

V gene TRBV29-1 combines with J gene TRBJ2-3; 15 bases are a match to TRBD2. The CDR3 has 16 amino acids. V was pared by 5 bases and J by 3 bases, with 6 bases of the junction left unmatched. CDR1 is SQVTM and CDR2 is ANQGSEA in the germline V gene. CDR3 nucleotides: TGCAGCGTTCCCCTCGGACTAGCGGGGGGGACAGATACGCAGTATTTT. Translating gives CSVPLGLAGGTDTQYF.

The V call is TRBV12-3 or TRBV12-4, the J call TRBJ1-2; 7 nucleotides agree with TRBD1. V was clipped by 6 bases and J by 3 bases; unmatched bases: 10. The CDR3 totals 15 residues. The CDR3 here is CASSLPGQLYYGYTF. In nucleotides, the CDR3 is TGTGCCAGCAGCCTACCGGGACAGCTTTACTATGGCTACACCTTC.

The chain links TRBV5-1 to TRBJ2-5; the D gene is possibly TRBD1 (6 bases). The V gene lost 2 bases and the J gene lost 5 bases, with 13 bases spanning the gap. The CDR3 has 14 residues. Germline CDR1 reads SGHRS; CDR2 reads YFSETQ. The CDR3 DNA sequence: TGCGCCAGCAGCTTAGGGACAACGAGGGAGACCCAGTACTTC. Its translation is CASSLGTTRETQYF.

V and J are TRBV12-3 or TRBV12-4 and TRBJ1-4; possible D gene TRBD1, 6 bases. V was cut by 4 bases and J by 6 bases, with 12 bases left in between. This CDR3 has 14 amino acids. CDR3 sequence: CASSWGAEDEKLFF. DNA for the CDR3: TGTGCCAGCAGTTGGGGGGCCGAGGATGAAAAACTGTTTTTT.

The gene calls are TRBV2 and TRBJ1-2; D gene uncertain. Per the germline V gene, CDR1 is SNHLY and CDR2 is FYNNEI. This CDR3 spans 13 amino acids. V lost 1 base and J 5 bases, leaving 8 bases between the germline ends. The CDR3 nucleotides are TGTGCCAGCAGTGAAGGGGGAATTTATGGCTACACCTTC. It encodes CASSEGGIYGYTF.